The 11 T cell receptor beta chains given below trace back to one sample, sequenced in a study of control samples from healthy donors and cancer patients (dated by TCRdb to about 2020). The library was generated by the immunoSEQ multiplex PCR assay. Drawn from immuneACCESS, this table holds only the in-frame rearrangements with V and J called that TCRdb kept. Clones are partly lost; checked studies trace under half to an unresolved V gene and leave the rest unexplained. This sample holds tens of thousands of clones; 88% were observed only once. The ten most abundant clones make up approximately 15% of the sample. Sequencing was performed on blood. The receptors come from a woman in her 70s in good health.

This clone turned up a few times. The chain links TRBV6-2 or TRBV6-3 to TRBJ2-7; 8 bases match TRBD1. The CDR3 loop spans 17 amino acids. V dropped 2 bases and J dropped 0; count of bases not matched to a gene: 9. CDR1 and CDR2 (germline): MNHEY, SVGEGT. Written as DNA, the CDR3 is TGTGCCAGCAGTTACGGTGGGACAGGTTTCTTCTCCTACGAGCAGTACTTC. Its protein is CASSYGGTGFFSYEQYF.

Notes on this clone: This sample also contains other DNA sequences that code for the same CDR3. This rearrangement joins TRBV19 to TRBJ2-4; TRBD2 is a possible D gene (7 bases). This CDR3 has 14 residues. Trimming stripped 3 bases from V and 7 bases from J, with 13 bases between. CDR1 is LNHDA and CDR2 is SQIVND in the germline V gene (reference sequence). The CDR3 sequence is CASSIARGGNIQYF. The CDR3 DNA sequence: TGTGCCAGTAGTATTGCAAGGGGGGGCAACATTCAGTACTTC. Full variable domain (remainder filled in from reference TRBV19 and TRBJ2-4): DGGITQSPKYLFRKEGQNVTLSCEQNLNHDAMYWYRQDPGQGLRLIYYSQIVNDFQKGDIAEGYSVSREKKESFPLTVTSAQKNPTAFYLCASSIARGGNIQYFGAGTRLSVL.

The CDR3 here is CASSFSPSGFDEQFF. CDR3 in DNA: TGTGCCAGCAGCTTTTCTCCTAGCGGTTTCGATGAGCAGTTCTTC. The chain recombines TRBV11-3 with TRBJ2-1; TRBD2 matches 7 bases. This CDR3 is built from 15 residues. CDR1 is SGHNT, CDR2 YENEEA, per germline. Losses at the gene ends were 3 bases for V and 8 bases for J; bases not matched to a gene: 10.

This clone was counted only a few times. The chain recombines TRBV6-5 with TRBJ1-6; D remains ambiguous. The length of the CDR3 is 13 residues. V lost 4 bases to trimming and J lost 10 bases, with 11 bases between them. Germline lookup yields CDR1 MNHEY and CDR2 SVGAGI. CDR3 loop: CASSSLSRSPLHF. DNA of the CDR3: TGTGCCAGCAGTTCCCTATCCAGATCACCCCTCCACTTT.

The J gene is TRBJ2-3, the V gene TRBV5-1, with 9 nucleotides matching TRBD2. The trim removed 0 bases at V and 8 bases at J, leaving 10 bases unmatched. Germline values: CDR1 SGHRS, CDR2 YFSETQ. The length of the CDR3 is 16 residues. The DNA for the CDR3 is TGCGCCAGCAGCTTGGGGCGGGAGGGCCAATACGCTACGCAGTATTTT. This gives the protein CASSLGREGQYATQYF.

In the case of this clone: An end of the junction does not agree with germline; a read error may underlie this. The V and J genes are TRBV2 and TRBJ2-4; TRBD2 matches 7 bases. The CDR3 is 15 residues long. CDR1 and CDR2 (germline): SNHLY, FYNNEI. As DNA, the CDR3 is TGTGCCAGCATGAGTGAGGCGGGAGTGAAAACCATTCAGTACTTC. This sequence encodes CASMSEAGVKTIQYF.

The chain joins TRBV27 to TRBJ1-1, with a tentative D call TRBD1 (5 bases). CDR1 and CDR2 (germline): MNHEY, SMNVEV (reference sequence). V lost 4 bases and J lost 1, with 13 bases in between. The CDR3 runs 15 residues. CDR3 protein: CASSSLEGWNTEAFF. CDR3 nucleotide sequence: TGTGCCAGCAGTTCTCTCGAGGGGTGGAACACTGAAGCTTTCTTT.

This chain links TRBV28 with TRBJ1-2; D gene uncertain. Trimming shortened V by 8 bases and J by 8 bases, and 21 bases separated the two germline ends. The germline V gene encodes CDR1 MDHEN and CDR2 SYDVKM. The CDR3 spans 14 residues. CDR3 nucleotides: TGTGCCAGCGGACCGCCGGGAGCATCGGGGGGCTACACCTTC. Translated, it gives CASGPPGASGGYTF.

The gene calls are TRBV2 and TRBJ1-3; no firm D call. The length of the CDR3 is 21 residues. Trimming left V 2 bases short and J 1 base short, with 27 bases between. CDR1 is SNHLY and CDR2 is FYNNEI in the germline V gene. CDR3 sequence: CASSENLPPSGGIPSGNTIYF. In nucleotides, the CDR3 is TGTGCCAGCAGTGAAAATTTGCCCCCCTCAGGTGGGATCCCATCTGGAAACACCATATATTTT.

This clone was seen only a few times. The genes are TRBV5-1 and TRBJ2-1; 13 bases align to TRBD2. The CDR3 is 15 amino acids. Germline V gene lookup returns CDR1 SGHRS and CDR2 YFSETQ. V shed 2 bases, J shed 9 bases, and the junction held 5 bases outside the gene matches. The CDR3 nucleotides are TGCGCCAGCAGCTTCGGACTAGCGGGAGTAGGTGAGCAGTTCTTC. It is translated as CASSFGLAGVGEQFF. Supplemented by reference TRBV5-1 and TRBJ2-1, the full variable domain reads KAGVTQTPRYLIKTRGQQVTLSCSPISGHRSVSWYQQTPGQGLQFLFEYFSETQRNKGNFPGRFSGRQFSNSRSEMNVSTLELGDSALYLCASSFGLAGVGEQFFGPGTRLTVL.

This clone has just a few counts. The CDR3 protein is CASSEVFGAYEQYF. CDR3 sequence (DNA): TGTGCCAGCAGTGAAGTTTTTGGGGCCTACGAGCAGTACTTC. This chain connects TRBV6-1 to TRBJ2-7; D gene unclear. Germline lookup yields CDR1 MNHNS and CDR2 SASEGT. V lost 1 base to trimming and J lost 2 bases, with 9 bases between them. There are 14 residues in the CDR3.